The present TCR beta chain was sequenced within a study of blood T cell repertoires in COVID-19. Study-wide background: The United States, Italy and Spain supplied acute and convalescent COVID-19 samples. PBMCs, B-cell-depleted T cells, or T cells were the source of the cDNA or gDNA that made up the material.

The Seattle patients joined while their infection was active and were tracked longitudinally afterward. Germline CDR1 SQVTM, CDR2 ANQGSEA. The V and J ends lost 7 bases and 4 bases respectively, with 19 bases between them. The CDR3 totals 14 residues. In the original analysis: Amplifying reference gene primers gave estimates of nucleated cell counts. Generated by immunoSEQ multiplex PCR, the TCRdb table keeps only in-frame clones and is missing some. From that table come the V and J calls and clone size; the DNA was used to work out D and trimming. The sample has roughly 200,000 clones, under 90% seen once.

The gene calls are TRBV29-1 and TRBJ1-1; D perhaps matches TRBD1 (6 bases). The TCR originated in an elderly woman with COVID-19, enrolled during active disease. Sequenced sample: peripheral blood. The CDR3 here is CSARDTRGVTEAFF. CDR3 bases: TGCAGCGCCCGGGACACCCGAGGGGTCACTGAAGCTTTCTTT.